This T cell receptor beta chain was captured by sequencing in a study of Graves' ophthalmopathy and Graves' hyperthyroidism. Across the whole study: Peripheral blood collection took place at initial diagnosis, before any treatment.

A diagnosis was made from clinical symptoms together with serum thyroxine, TRAb, thyroid ultrasound and orbital computed tomography. The table lists this clonotype with many counts. As yet, its antigen is unknown. Study-wide results and caveats: The model's prediction of ophthalmopathy progression had about 70% sensitivity and around 78% specificity.

RNA transcripts provided the template for amplifying TCR beta CDR3 regions. Second-round multiplex PCR followed a first-round RT-PCR using HTBI primers. TCRdb re-called the multiplex PCR reads with MiXCR, one entry per CDR3 protein. The sample includes about 370,000 distinct CDR3 sequences, around 16% of them seen just once. Between the trimmed V and J ends, which lost 4 bases and 1 base, there was a span of 11 bases. This CDR3 has 14 residues. The germline gives CDR1 SGHTS, CDR2 YDEGEE. V usage is TRBV5-8 and J usage is TRBJ1-1; D perhaps matches TRBD1 (5 bases). This receptor was taken from a young woman with Graves' ophthalmopathy. What was sequenced was peripheral blood. The CDR3 coding sequence is TGTGCCAGCAGCCCGAAGGGACGGAACACTGAAGCTTTCTTT. Protein: CASSPKGRNTEAFF.